These 28 T cell receptor beta chains were all obtained from the same sample, sequenced in a study of cytomegalovirus exposure and HLA in healthy donors listed by TCRdb under 2017. Receptor amplification or capture employed the immunoSEQ multiplex PCR assay. A mixture of 60 forward primers for TCR Vbeta segments and 13 reverse primers for TCR Jbeta segments was used in the multiplex PCR. TCRdb took this table from immuneACCESS and kept in-frame rearrangements with V and J called. Such tables lack part of the clones; where checked against another copy, unresolved V genes explain under half of the gap, and the rest is unexplained. The sample table shows about 200,000 clones, and 70% to 80% are seen once. Of the sample, nearly 0.4% falls within the top ten clones. Input material: PBMCs. Source of these receptors: a male donor in good health and CMV-seropositive.

The V and J genes are TRBV4-1 and TRBJ1-5, with a possible D match to TRBD1 (6 bases). CDR1 and CDR2 from the germline V gene are MGHRA and YSYEKL. V gave up 0 bases and J gave up 0 bases, with 18 bases separating them. This CDR3 has 19 amino acids. CDR3 region: CASSQDEWYRDLSNQPQHF. The CDR3 DNA reads TGCGCCAGCAGCCAAGATGAATGGTACAGGGACCTTAGCAATCAGCCCCAGCATTTT.

The genes are TRBV5-6 and TRBJ1-2; TRBD1 matches at 10 bases. Germline trimming cut 5 bases from V and 8 bases from J; bases unmatched to any gene: 3. This CDR3 is built from 12 residues. Germline assignment: CDR1 SGHDT and CDR2 YYEEEE. The CDR3 reads CASRPTGGGYTF. In nucleotides, the CDR3 is TGTGCCAGCAGACCGACAGGGGGCGGCTACACCTTC.

This clone has just one count. The chain recombines TRBV28 with TRBJ2-2; 8 bases agree with TRBD2. V lost 6 bases and J lost 1; bases outside the gene matches: 10. Germline assignment: CDR1 MDHEN and CDR2 SYDVKM. The CDR3 contains 17 residues. The CDR3 here is CASRPRSGRQNTGELFF. CDR3 nucleotides: TGTGCCAGCAGGCCGCGGAGCGGGAGACAGAACACCGGGGAGCTGTTTTTT.

The V call is TRBV27, the J call TRBJ1-4, with TRBD1 identical over 10 bases. Per the germline V gene, CDR1 is MNHEY and CDR2 is SMNVEV (reference sequence). The CDR3 contains 14 residues. J was trimmed by 8 bases and V by 4 bases; bases with no gene match: 4. CDR3 sequence: CASSWTGGMEKLFF. The DNA of the CDR3 is TGTGCCAGCAGTTGGACAGGGGGGATGGAAAAACTGTTTTTT.

This clone was detected a few times. V usage is TRBV5-4 and J usage is TRBJ1-1, with 8 nucleotides matching TRBD1. The CDR3 extends over 14 amino acids. V lost 5 bases, J lost 5 bases, and 8 bases stayed unmatched. Germline-derived CDR1 and CDR2 are SGHNT and YYREEE (reference sequence). The CDR3 nucleotides read TGTGCCAGCAGACCCGGACAGGGTAGGACTGAAGCTTTCTTT. It encodes CASRPGQGRTEAFF.

This clone was seen only a few times. The J gene is TRBJ1-1, the V gene TRBV29-1; D gene unclear. With 6 bases removed from V and 10 bases from J, the gap between germline ends came to 18 bases. CDR3 length: 12 residues. CDR1 and CDR2 from the germline V gene are SQVTM and ANQGSEA. CDR3 bases: TGCAGCGTCGATCTCGCTCGCGGAGGAGCTTTCTTT. It codes for CSVDLARGGAFF.

This sequence joins TRBV27 and TRBJ2-2, with 7 bases fitting TRBD2. V shed 3 bases and J 8 bases; nucleotides not matched to a gene: 9. The CDR3 runs to 15 residues. Germline CDR1 and CDR2: MNHEY and SMNVEV (reference sequence). Here the CDR3 reads CASSFFAGVSGELFF. The DNA for the CDR3 is TGTGCCAGCAGTTTTTTTGCGGGAGTGTCGGGGGAGCTGTTTTTT.

In this sample, this clone turned up a few times. This chain connects TRBV19 to TRBJ2-1; 9 nucleotides align to TRBD2. The CDR3 has 15 amino acids. With 4 bases clipped from V and 5 bases from J, the junction kept 6 bases outside the gene matches. CDR1 is LNHDA, CDR2 SQIVND, per germline (reference sequence). The CDR3 reads CASSRIQRGDNEQFF. Here the CDR3 DNA reads TGTGCCAGTAGTAGGATCCAGCGGGGGGACAATGAGCAGTTCTTC.

The V gene is TRBV6-1, the J gene TRBJ2-5; 7 bases map to TRBD1. The CDR3 loop spans 14 amino acids. Germline trimming cut 3 bases from V and 3 bases from J; bases unmatched to any gene: 4. Looked up from germline, CDR1 is MNHNS and CDR2 is SASEGT. For the CDR3, the DNA is TGTGCCAGCAGTGACTCCACAGGGGAAGAGACCCAGTACTTC. Amino acid sequence: CASSDSTGEETQYF.

The chain is built from TRBV7-2 and TRBJ1-2; 8 bases align to TRBD1. CDR1 and CDR2 from the germline V gene are SGHTA and FQGNSA. The CDR3 spans 17 residues. Germline trimming cut 1 base from V and 4 bases from J; bases unmatched to any gene: 11. The chain's CDR3 is CASSLDPVQGVGYGYTF. CDR3 in DNA: TGTGCCAGCAGCTTAGACCCTGTACAGGGGGTGGGCTATGGCTACACCTTC.

The chain is built from TRBV2 and TRBJ2-7, with D possibly TRBD2 on 5 matching bases. CDR3 length: 14 residues. In germline, CDR1 is SNHLY, CDR2 FYNNEI. The V end lost 8 bases, the J end lost 0 bases, and 14 bases lay between the germline ends. The CDR3 DNA follows: TGTGCCAGCGAGAGTAGCGCGAGCTCCTACGAGCAGTACTTC. Translated, it gives CASESSASSYEQYF.

This chain links TRBV4-2 with TRBJ2-2; D is unclear. This CDR3 is built from 12 residues. Per the germline V gene, CDR1 is LGHNA and CDR2 is YNFKEQ. Trimming shortened V by 4 bases and J by 8 bases, and 8 bases separated the two germline ends. CDR3 sequence reads: CASSPTRGELFF. CDR3 bases: TGTGCCAGCAGCCCTACTCGGGGGGAGCTGTTTTTT.

This clone was seen a handful of times. This chain joins TRBV6-5 and TRBJ2-7, with 8 nucleotides matching TRBD1. Germline loops: CDR1 MNHEY, CDR2 SVGAGI. The CDR3 sequence is 14 residues long. V lost 6 bases to trimming and J lost 6 bases; unmatched junction nucleotides: 10. The CDR3: CASSVDRARREQYF. For the CDR3, the DNA is TGTGCCAGCAGCGTGGACAGGGCCAGGCGCGAGCAGTACTTC.

The V call is TRBV11-2, the J call TRBJ2-7; tentatively, D is TRBD2 (5 bases). Germline V CDR1 and CDR2: SGHAT, FQNNGV. V was clipped by 5 bases and J by 7 bases, with 18 bases between them. The length of the CDR3 is 14 residues. The CDR3 sequence is CASSPSDGVTEQYF. The CDR3 DNA follows: TGTGCCAGCAGCCCGTCGGACGGGGTGACAGAGCAGTACTTC.

The rearrangement joins TRBV6-1 to TRBJ1-2, with D possibly matching TRBD1 (5 bases). The ends were cut back, 1 base at V and 4 bases at J, with 13 bases in the middle. The CDR3 runs to 15 residues. Germline-derived CDR1 and CDR2 are MNHNS and SASEGT. CDR3 nucleotides: TGTGCCAGCAGTGAAGGCCCCGACAGCCGCTATGGCTACACCTTC. It is translated as CASSEGPDSRYGYTF.

This clone came up once. This chain connects TRBV13 to TRBJ2-7, with D perhaps matching TRBD1 (6 bases). Germline V gene sequence: CDR1 PRHDT, CDR2 FYEKMQ (reference sequence). The V end lost 0 bases, the J end lost 7 bases, and 13 bases lay between the germline ends. This CDR3 has 14 amino acids. The CDR3 nucleotides are TGTGCCAGCAGCTTAGGAGGGGGTGAGGGAGAGCAGTACTTC. This translates into CASSLGGGEGEQYF.

In this sample, this clone turned up once. The J gene is TRBJ2-7, the V gene TRBV28, with D perhaps matching TRBD1 (6 bases). This CDR3 contains 15 residues. Trimming left V 6 bases short and J 6 bases short, with 21 bases between. Germline CDR1 reads MDHEN; CDR2 reads SYDVKM. The CDR3 spells CASSYRGLFGGEQYF. The CDR3 nucleotides read TGTGCCAGCAGCTATAGGGGGTTATTTGGTGGCGAGCAGTACTTC.

The CDR3 DNA is TGCGCCAGCAGCCACTCGTTACAGGGTAATGGCCTTGAAGCTTTCTTT. Encoded protein: CASSHSLQGNGLEAFF. The chain links TRBV4-3 to TRBJ1-1; D may be TRBD1 (6 bases). CDR3 size: 16 residues. Germline assignment: CDR1 LGHNA and CDR2 YSLEER. V was trimmed by 3 bases and J by 7 bases, leaving 21 bases between them.

This chain uses TRBV6-5 with TRBJ2-5; 10 nucleotides line up with TRBD2. The V segment lost 8 bases and the J segment 3 bases; nucleotides outside the gene matches: 6. Germline V lookup: CDR1 MNHEY, CDR2 SVGAGI. The CDR3 has 14 amino acids. The CDR3 DNA reads as TGTGCCAGCTCCGGACTAGCGGTCGAAGAGACCCAGTACTTC. Translated, it gives CASSGLAVEETQYF.

The gene calls are TRBV29-1 and TRBJ2-1; the D gene is possibly TRBD2 (5 bases). V lost 8 bases and J lost 0, with 11 bases in between. Germline CDR1 reads SQVTM; CDR2 reads ANQGSEA. This CDR3 region has 13 residues. The CDR3 spells CSTAGSSYNEQFF. CDR3 nucleotide sequence: TGCAGCACGGCGGGTAGCTCCTACAATGAGCAGTTCTTC.

The chain uses TRBV19 and TRBJ2-2; the D gene is possibly TRBD2 (5 bases). Germline loops: CDR1 LNHDA, CDR2 SQIVND (reference sequence). Trimming cost V 5 bases and J 5 bases, with 18 bases left between them. The CDR3 extends over 16 amino acids. CDR3 protein: CASSSWSRDRTGELFF. The CDR3 DNA sequence: TGTGCCAGTAGTTCCTGGTCCCGGGATCGAACCGGGGAGCTGTTTTTT.

V is TRBV6-5 and J is TRBJ2-5, with D tentatively TRBD1 (5 bases). Germline V gene lookup returns CDR1 MNHEY and CDR2 SVGAGI. The CDR3 is made up of 15 amino acids. The ends were cut back, 2 bases at V and 0 bases at J, with 10 bases in the middle. The CDR3 here is CASSYTDTYQETQYF. The DNA of the CDR3 is TGTGCCAGCAGTTACACGGACACCTACCAAGAGACCCAGTACTTC.

The chain carries TRBV28 and TRBJ1-1; 7 bases line up with TRBD1. This CDR3 is 15 amino acids long. The germline CDR1 and CDR2 sequences are MDHEN and SYDVKM. V was pared by 6 bases and J by 1 base, with 8 bases of the junction left unmatched. The CDR3 protein is CASSSPTGTNTEAFF. The CDR3 nucleotides read TGTGCCAGCAGCTCCCCGACAGGGACGAACACTGAAGCTTTCTTT.

To note about this clone: The junction differs from germline at one of its ends, possibly a read error. The chain employs TRBV7-9 and TRBJ2-2, with 7 bases identical to TRBD2. The CDR3 extends over 16 amino acids. The V gene's germline CDR1 is SEHNR and CDR2 FQNEAQ (reference sequence). The CDR3 here is CSSSDGTTRGGGELFF. The CDR3 coding sequence is TGTTCCAGCAGCGACGGGACTACCCGGGGTGGAGGGGAGCTGTTTTTT.

As concerns this clone: A junction boundary mismatches the germline segment, possibly from a read error. This chain uses TRBV5-1 with TRBJ2-7; TRBD2 aligns across 12 bases. The CDR3 loop spans 14 amino acids. Germline CDR1 reads SGHRS; CDR2 reads YFSETQ. This CDR3 is CASRLETSGSEQYF. For the CDR3, the DNA is TGCGCCAGCCGCTTAGAGACTAGCGGGAGCGAGCAGTACTTC.

This chain joins TRBV28 and TRBJ1-3; 7 bases are a match to TRBD1. The length of the CDR3 is 17 residues. The V and J ends lost 3 bases and 0 bases, in that order; junction bases with no gene match: 8. Per the germline V gene, CDR1 is MDHEN and CDR2 is SYDVKM. The CDR3 reads CASSLWGQLFSGNTIYF. DNA of the CDR3: TGTGCCAGCAGTTTGTGGGGACAGCTATTCTCTGGAAACACCATATATTTT.

This rearrangement joins TRBV29-1 to TRBJ1-2; 8 bases agree with TRBD1. Germline values: CDR1 SQVTM, CDR2 ANQGSEA. Trimming at V came to 7 bases and at J to 5 bases, leaving 6 bases not matched to a gene. The CDR3 runs to 12 residues. This CDR3 reads CSADRGLYGYTF. The CDR3 bases are TGCAGCGCCGACAGGGGATTATATGGCTACACCTTC.

The chain links TRBV5-6 to TRBJ2-7; tentatively, D is TRBD2 (7 bases). CDR1 and CDR2 from the germline V gene are SGHDT and YYEEEE. V was clipped by 6 bases and J by 7 bases, with 14 bases between them. This CDR3 region has 12 residues. CDR3 in amino acids: CASIEGGGEQYF. The DNA of the CDR3 is TGTGCCAGCATCGAGGGGGGGGGAGAGCAGTACTTC.